Below are 6 T cell receptor beta chains sequenced from a single sample in a study of blood T cell repertoires in COVID-19. Sequenced by immunoSEQ multiplex PCR; TCRdb stores in-frame clones only, minus some. Of some 300,000 clones listed, around 92% were seen once; the top ten hold about 2%. Sequenced sample: peripheral blood. The source is a woman aged 25 to 39 with COVID-19, enrolled during active disease.

The V call is TRBV3-1 (or the pseudogene TRBV3-2), the J call TRBJ1-6, with D tentatively TRBD1 (6 bases). The CDR3 is made up of 15 amino acids. Germline lookup yields CDR1 LGHDT and CDR2 YNNKEL (reference sequence). Trimming took 0 bases from V and 11 from J, leaving 14 bases between them. The CDR3 DNA follows: TGTGCCAGCAGCCAAGAACAGGGCGGTTTGACACCCCTCCACTTT. Amino acids: CASSQEQGGLTPLHF.

CDR3 sequence: CASSLGQGLALNYGYTF. CDR3 bases: TGTGCCAGCAGCTTAGGACAGGGGTTGGCACTTAACTATGGCTACACCTTC. This chain joins TRBV7-6 and TRBJ1-2; 8 nucleotides align to TRBD1. V dropped 1 base and J dropped 1; count of bases not matched to a gene: 8. Germline V gene data show CDR1 as SGHVS and CDR2 as FNYEAQ. The CDR3 totals 17 residues.

The gene calls are TRBV14 and TRBJ2-5; tentatively, D is TRBD2 (6 bases). V was cut by 0 bases and J by 7 bases, with 21 bases left in between. This CDR3 is built from 17 residues. Germline V lookup: CDR1 SGHDN, CDR2 FVKESK. CDR3: CASSQDSPSATFVTQYF. Written as DNA, the CDR3 is TGTGCCAGCAGCCAAGATTCGCCTAGCGCTACATTTGTGACCCAGTACTTC.

This chain's CDR3 is CASSLTDQPQHF. CDR3 nucleotides: TGTGCCAGTAGTCTAACAGATCAGCCCCAGCATTTT. The chain combines TRBV19 with TRBJ1-5; no clear D gene. The V end lost 5 bases, the J end lost 5 bases, and 7 bases lay between the germline ends. The length of the CDR3 is 12 residues. The V gene's germline CDR1 is LNHDA and CDR2 SQIVND (reference sequence).

V usage is TRBV7-3 and J usage is TRBJ2-7, with 13 bases lining up with TRBD2. The length of the CDR3 is 15 residues. With V trimmed by 5 bases and J by 2 bases, 3 bases remained unmatched. CDR1 SGHTA and CDR2 FQGTGA come from the germline V gene. The CDR3 sequence is CASSPTSGGAYEQYF. CDR3 nucleotides: TGTGCCAGCAGCCCCACTAGCGGGGGGGCCTACGAGCAGTACTTC.

This chain links TRBV5-6 with TRBJ1-1; no clear D gene. Germline lookup yields CDR1 SGHDT and CDR2 YYEEEE. Trimming removed 2 bases at V and 0 bases at J, with 8 bases between. The CDR3 is made up of 14 amino acids. The CDR3, as DNA: TGTGCCAGCAGCTTATACAGTATGAACACTGAAGCTTTCTTT. It yields the protein CASSLYSMNTEAFF. Full variable domain (outside the CDR3, taken from reference TRBV5-6 and TRBJ1-1): DAGVTQSPTHLIKTRGQQVTLRCSPKSGHDTVSWYQQALGQGPQFIFQYYEEEERQRGNFPDRFSGHQFPNYSSELNVNALLLGDSALYLCASSLYSMNTEAFFGQGTRLTVV.